Sequencing of this TCR beta chain was carried out in a study of CD8 T cells in ankylosing spondylitis. Each CDR3 protein is one row after TCRdb ran MiXCR on the 5' RACE reads. This table has under 950,000 distinct CDR3 sequences, roughly 19% appearing once. This CDR3 is 15 amino acids long. Germline V gene sequence: CDR1 MDHEN, CDR2 SYDVKM. V dropped 3 bases and J dropped 0 bases, with 10 bases sitting between them. Points on this clonotype: Its antigen remains unknown.

Findings and limits, study-wide: About 8 highly homologous variants made up a TCR beta motif, and this motif appeared characteristic of ankylosing spondylitis blood.

The sample comprised blood, either unsorted or a sorted T cell fraction (not recorded which). This TCR was recovered from a male donor with ankylosing spondylitis. The chain combines TRBV28 with TRBJ2-3, with a possible D match to TRBD2 (5 bases). The CDR3: CASSFGERSTDTQYF. The CDR3 DNA sequence: TGTGCCAGCAGTTTTGGGGAGCGTAGCACAGATACGCAGTATTTT.